These T cell receptor beta chains were read from a single sample in a study of blood T cell repertoires in COVID-19. Method: immunoSEQ multiplex PCR; TCRdb's copy keeps in-frame clones and lacks some. The sample holds about 440,000 clones; around 90% are singletons and the top ten take approximately 2%. Sequencing input: PBMCs or T cells enriched from blood (not recorded which). All receptors derive from a woman aged 18 to 35 with acute COVID-19. Each CDR3 is given with its conserved first and last residue. The D gene is left open where the match is weak. Clone sizes are given selectively: once, few, many, or a class where the clone is expanded.

V gene	J gene	D gene	clone size	CDR3 protein	CDR3 DNA
TRBV27	TRBJ1-2	TRBD1	.	CASGYKHVQGADGYTF	TGTGCCAGCGGATACAAACATGTCCAGGGGGCGGATGGCTACACCTTC
TRBV4-3	TRBJ2-1	TRBD2	.	CASSQELAHYNEQFF	TGCGCCAGCAGCCAAGAACTAGCGCACTACAATGAGCAGTTCTTC
TRBV29-1	TRBJ1-1	TRBD1	.	CSVLQGRTEAFF	TGCAGCGTGTTACAGGGGAGGACTGAAGCTTTCTTT
TRBV7-9	TRBJ2-1	TRBD2	.	CASSQSAGVYEQFF	TGTGCCAGCAGCCAGTCGGCGGGGGTCTATGAGCAGTTCTTC
TRBV7-2	TRBJ2-2	.	.	CASSLTRDLAGELFF	TGTGCCAGCAGCTTAACCCGGGATTTAGCCGGGGAGCTGTTTTTT
TRBV5-5	TRBJ2-7	.	once	CASSLARAGGYEQYF	TGTGCCAGCAGCTTGGCCAGGGCCGGGGGCTACGAGCAGTACTTC
TRBV2	TRBJ2-7	TRBD1	.	CASRVDRLGSYEQYF	TGTGCCAGCAGGGTGGACAGGCTCGGCTCCTACGAGCAGTACTTC
TRBV12-3/TRBV12-4	TRBJ1-2	.	.	CASSPGTRDGYTF	TGTGCCAGCAGTCCCGGGACAAGGGATGGCTACACCTTC
TRBV24-1	TRBJ2-3	TRBD2	.	CATSDLALAADTQYF	TGTGCCACCAGTGATTTGGCCCTAGCGGCAGATACGCAGTATTTT
TRBV5-1	TRBJ1-1	TRBD1	.	CASSSALDREETEAFF	TGCGCCAGCAGCTCGGCCCTCGACAGGGAAGAAACTGAAGCTTTCTTT
TRBV5-5	TRBJ2-2	.	.	CASSLSDTGELFF	TGTGCCAGCAGCTTGTCTGACACCGGGGAGCTGTTTTTT
TRBV11-2	TRBJ2-7	.	.	CASSPRGGYEQYF	TGTGCCAGCAGCCCGAGGGGGGGATACGAGCAGTACTTC
TRBV5-1	TRBJ1-1	TRBD1	.	CASSWEGTVLNTEAFF	TGCGCCAGCAGCTGGGAAGGGACAGTACTGAACACTGAAGCTTTCTTT
TRBV16	TRBJ1-2	.	.	CASSTQEGGNGYTF	TGTGCCAGCAGCACACAAGAAGGAGGGAATGGCTACACCTTC
TRBV4-3	TRBJ1-2	TRBD1	.	CASSPTGGDYGYTF	TGCGCCAGCAGCCCAACAGGGGGCGACTATGGCTACACCTTC
TRBV19	TRBJ1-6	.	.	CASSIGENSPLHF	TGTGCCAGTAGTATAGGGGAGAATTCACCCCTCCACTTT
TRBV5-5	TRBJ2-7	.	.	CASSLVGGSYEQYF	TGTGCCAGCAGCTTGGTTGGTGGCAGCTACGAGCAGTACTTC
TRBV3-1/TRBV3-2	TRBJ1-5	TRBD1	.	CASSPGQGFQPQHF	TGTGCCAGCAGCCCCGGACAGGGGTTTCAGCCCCAGCATTTT
TRBV6-2/TRBV6-3	TRBJ2-1	.	.	CASSQYNEQFF	TGTGCCAGCAGTCAATACAATGAGCAGTTCTTC
TRBV20-1	TRBJ1-5	.	few	CSASATGSNQPQHF	TGCAGTGCTAGTGCCACAGGGTCCAATCAGCCCCAGCATTTT
TRBV27	TRBJ2-4	TRBD1	.	CASSGDRTGIGNIQYF	TGTGCCAGCAGCGGTGACCGGACAGGGATCGGGAACATTCAGTACTTC
TRBV15	TRBJ1-2	TRBD1	.	CATSRTGTAGYTF	TGTGCCACCAGTCGCACAGGGACAGCCGGCTACACCTTC
TRBV6-5	TRBJ1-2	.	.	CASSAVVGNYGYTF	TGTGCCAGCAGCGCGGTAGTTGGGAACTATGGCTACACCTTC